The rows below give T cell receptor beta chains drawn from one sample of a study of blood T cell repertoires in COVID-19. Sequenced by immunoSEQ multiplex PCR; TCRdb stores in-frame clones only, minus some. The data hold some 100,000 clones, with approximately 84% observed a single time. The sample consisted of peripheral blood. The source of these receptors is a woman aged 55-70 years with acute or convalescent COVID-19. CDR3s include the opening cysteine and the closing phenylalanine or tryptophan. D genes are given only for firm matches. Clone size is shown for a subset of rows, as once, few, many or a class of expanded clone.

j_gene	abundance	v_gene	d_gene	CDR3aa	CDR3nt
TRBJ1-3	NA	TRBV11-2	TRBD1	CASSLGTAGNTIYF	TGTGCCAGCAGCTTGGGGACAGCCGGAAACACCATATATTTT
TRBJ1-6	NA	TRBV30	TRBD1	CAWRQYRGGDSPLHF	TGTGCCTGGAGGCAATACAGGGGTGGGGATTCACCCCTCCACTTT
TRBJ1-4	NA	TRBV9	NA	CASSPQGEKLFF	TGTGCCAGCAGCCCCCAGGGCGAAAAACTGTTTTTT
TRBJ1-5	NA	TRBV6-7	NA	CASNKSGLGNQPQHF	TGTGCCAGCAACAAAAGTGGACTGGGCAATCAGCCCCAGCATTTT
TRBJ2-7	NA	TRBV2	NA	CASSPGSYEQYF	TGTGCCAGCAGTCCAGGGTCCTACGAGCAGTACTTC
TRBJ1-2	NA	TRBV11-2	NA	CASTLLRVTNYGYTF	TGTGCCAGCACCCTACTCAGGGTGACTAACTATGGCTACACCTTC
TRBJ1-5	NA	TRBV4-2	TRBD1	CASSQDDRAYSNQPQHF	TGTGCCAGCAGCCAGGACGACAGGGCCTATAGCAATCAGCCCCAGCATTTT
TRBJ2-1	NA	TRBV2	NA	CASRGLRTNEQFF	TGTGCCAGCCGGGGACTGCGGACTAATGAGCAGTTCTTC
TRBJ1-6	NA	TRBV28	NA	CASSLISYGGHNSPLHF	TGTGCCAGCAGTTTGATTTCCTATGGTGGTCATAATTCACCCCTCCACTTT
TRBJ1-1	NA	TRBV19	NA	CASSIRATEAFF	TGTGCCAGTAGTATCAGGGCCACTGAAGCTTTCTTT
TRBJ1-6	NA	TRBV7-2	TRBD1	CASSSGQEGSPLHF	TGTGCCAGCAGCTCCGGACAGGAAGGCTCACCCCTCCACTTT
TRBJ1-5	few	TRBV5-6	NA	CASSRGSNQPQHF	TGTGCCAGCAGCCGGGGGAGCAATCAGCCCCAGCATTTT
TRBJ2-1	NA	TRBV18	TRBD1	CASSPRQGANEQFF	TGTGCCAGCTCACCACGACAGGGGGCGAATGAGCAGTTCTTC
TRBJ2-7	NA	TRBV7-7	TRBD1	CASSLGTGGNYEQYF	TGTGCCAGCAGCCTTGGGACAGGGGGAAACTACGAGCAGTACTTC
TRBJ1-3	NA	TRBV18	TRBD1	CASSRRGTGGEDGNTIYF	TGTGCCAGCTCACGGCGGGGGACAGGGGGTGAAGATGGAAACACCATATATTTT
TRBJ1-1	NA	TRBV11-3	NA	CASSLRNPGRTEAFF	TGTGCCAGCAGCTTAAGAAACCCAGGGCGCACTGAAGCTTTCTTT
TRBJ1-1	few	TRBV7-6	NA	CASSLDSVRTEAFF	TGTGCCAGCAGCTTAGATAGTGTACGCACTGAAGCTTTCTTT
TRBJ1-3	NA	TRBV2	NA	CATQGNSAGNTIYF	TGTGCCACCCAGGGTAACTCAGCTGGAAACACCATATATTTT
TRBJ2-1	NA	TRBV9	TRBD2	CASSVGLAGAGFF	TGTGCCAGCAGCGTAGGGCTAGCGGGGGCCGGGTTCTTC
TRBJ1-3	NA	TRBV5-1	NA	CASAVAGSGNTIYF	TGCGCCAGCGCCGTAGCGGGATCTGGAAACACCATATATTTT
TRBJ1-2	NA	TRBV5-1	NA	CASSLGGAGYGYTF	TGCGCCAGCAGCTTGGGAGGGGCGGGGTATGGCTACACCTTC
TRBJ2-7	NA	TRBV4-1	NA	CASSLTAGSTYEQYF	TGCGCCAGCAGCCTCACGGCAGGTTCGACCTACGAGCAGTACTTC
TRBJ1-2	NA	TRBV9	TRBD1	CASSVAPGQTNYGYTF	TGTGCCAGCAGCGTAGCCCCGGGACAGACGAACTATGGCTACACCTTC
TRBJ1-2	NA	TRBV10-3	NA	CAISESTGIPYGYTF	TGTGCCATCAGTGAGTCTACAGGAATTCCCTATGGCTACACCTTC
TRBJ1-1	NA	TRBV11-1	TRBD1	CASRGQVGTEAFF	TGTGCCAGCAGAGGACAGGTCGGGACTGAAGCTTTCTTT
TRBJ1-2	few	TRBV5-1	TRBD1	CASTPQGPYGYTF	TGCGCCAGCACCCCACAGGGGCCCTATGGCTACACCTTC
TRBJ1-3	NA	TRBV6-6	NA	CASRFEIRIEDTIYF	TGTGCCAGCAGGTTTGAGATAAGAATTGAGGACACCATATATTTT
TRBJ1-2	NA	TRBV6-5	NA	CASSRDSLYGYTF	TGTGCCAGCAGTCGCGACAGCCTCTATGGCTACACCTTC
TRBJ2-5	once	TRBV6-6	TRBD2	CASSLGLAGQETQYF	TGTGCCAGCAGCCTCGGACTAGCGGGCCAAGAGACCCAGTACTTC
TRBJ2-3	NA	TRBV6-4	TRBD2	CASSQTSGSTDTQYF	TGTGCCAGCAGTCAGACTAGCGGTAGCACAGATACGCAGTATTTT
TRBJ1-2	NA	TRBV5-1	TRBD1	CASSEGQNYGYTF	TGCGCCAGCAGCGAGGGACAGAACTATGGCTACACCTTC
TRBJ1-2	NA	TRBV4-3	TRBD1	CASSQTGVQDGYTF	TGCGCCAGCAGCCAGACAGGGGTGCAGGATGGCTACACCTTC
TRBJ1-3	NA	TRBV3-1/TRBV3-2	NA	CASSQGPGGAAGNTIYF	TGTGCCAGCAGCCAAGGACCAGGAGGGGCGGCTGGAAACACCATATATTTT
TRBJ1-5	NA	TRBV6-5	NA	CASQGAYSNQPQHF	TGTGCCAGCCAAGGGGCCTATAGCAATCAGCCCCAGCATTTT
TRBJ1-1	few	TRBV5-1	NA	CASSLGGQREAFF	TGCGCCAGCAGCTTGGGCGGGCAACGAGAAGCTTTCTTT
TRBJ1-4	NA	TRBV27	NA	CASRAGNRVEKLFF	TGTGCCAGCAGGGCTGGAAACAGGGTTGAAAAACTGTTTTTT
TRBJ2-7	once	TRBV11-2	NA	CASSFDRPSSYEQYF	TGTGCCAGCAGCTTCGACAGACCCTCTTCGTACGAGCAGTACTTC
TRBJ2-7	few	TRBV2	NA	CASSPVGGSYEQYF	TGTGCCAGCAGCCCCGTTGGAGGCTCCTACGAGCAGTACTTC
TRBJ1-4	NA	TRBV6-1	TRBD1	CASSEAPGQGDEKLFF	TGTGCCAGCAGTGAAGCGCCGGGACAGGGCGATGAAAAACTGTTTTTT
TRBJ1-1	once	TRBV4-2	NA	CASSQVQGLNTEAFF	TGTGCCAGCAGCCAAGTCCAGGGTTTGAACACTGAAGCTTTCTTT
TRBJ1-2	NA	TRBV2	NA	CAGGSRYGYTF	TGTGCCGGGGGGAGTCGGTATGGCTACACCTTC
TRBJ2-4	NA	TRBV21-1	NA	CASSRGLVPDIQYF	TGTGCCAGCAGCAGAGGACTCGTCCCGGACATTCAGTACTTC
TRBJ1-2	NA	TRBV6-5	NA	CASRNRASGYTF	TGTGCCAGCAGGAACAGGGCCTCTGGCTACACCTTC
TRBJ2-7	NA	TRBV3-1/TRBV3-2	TRBD1	CASSQGVGTGVGSVYEQYF	TGTGCCAGCAGCCAAGGGGTGGGGACAGGGGTAGGATCGGTCTACGAGCAGTACTTC
TRBJ1-1	NA	TRBV9	NA	CASSTTRVSTEAFF	TGTGCCAGCAGCACGACCAGGGTTAGCACTGAAGCTTTCTTT
TRBJ1-6	NA	TRBV10-3	NA	CAIRAGSSYNSPLHF	TGTGCCATCAGGGCGGGCAGCTCCTATAATTCACCCCTCCACTTT
TRBJ1-1	NA	TRBV25-1	NA	CASSEYFGGTEAFF	TGTGCCAGCAGTGAATATTTCGGAGGCACTGAAGCTTTCTTT
TRBJ1-5	once	TRBV3-1/TRBV3-2	NA	CASSQDLGNQPQHF	TGTGCCAGCAGCCAAGATCTTGGCAATCAGCCCCAGCATTTT
TRBJ2-7	NA	TRBV28	NA	CASSVPVEAPYEQYF	TGTGCCAGCAGTGTACCGGTGGAGGCACCCTACGAGCAGTACTTC
TRBJ2-5	NA	TRBV11-3	TRBD2	CASSPRLADQETQYF	TGTGCCAGCAGCCCCCGACTAGCGGACCAAGAGACCCAGTACTTC